This T cell receptor (beta chain) was documented in a study of blood T cell repertoires in COVID-19 (dated by TCRdb to about 2020). Regarding the complete study: Samples covering the acute and convalescent phases of COVID-19 were provided by collaborators in the United States, Italy and Spain. Samples were obtained from the ongoing ImmuneRACE study (first 160 participants) and from 1,254 subjects provided by 6 global collaborators. Subjects who had been exposed to COVID-19, were actively infected with it, or had recovered from it provided the deeply sampled blood TCRbeta repertoires that made up the dataset. The sample metadata nearly always contained a de-identified subject ID, COVID-19 status, age in years and sex. The prospective study material was composed of cDNA or gDNA derived from T cells, B-cell-depleted T cells, or PBMCs. Where HLA class I and class II types were available, the types were taken from metadata supplied by the sample provider, not from assay-based typing. The repertoires were released in a freely available public database meant as a resource for research on the immune response to SARS-CoV-2. Findings and caveats that apply to the study as a whole: How much clinical and demographic metadata was included differed by source and by participant, and the metadata was provided uncurated.

TCRbeta CDR3 regions were amplified from genomic DNA using the immunoSEQ Assay, a bias-controlled multiplex PCR. In the authors' own workflow: The number of nucleated cells in each sample was estimated by amplification of reference gene primers within the assay. Sequence reads were collapsed and filtered to measure the absolute abundance of every unique TCRbeta CDR3 rearrangement. For each sample, productive Simpson clonality was calculated as the square root of Simpson's diversity index across productive rearrangements. This immuneACCESS table, as held by TCRdb, lists in-frame sequences with V and J called but not all clones. Of the missing ones, under half trace to an unresolved V gene in checked studies; the others have no known cause. That table supplies the V and J calls and clone size; D and trimming were determined from the DNA. The sample yields fewer than 200,000 clones; 70% to 90% were counted once. The ten biggest clones cover approximately 2.6% of the sample.

The CDR3 measures 15 amino acids from cysteine to phenylalanine. Just the 45-base CDR3 DNA is kept, in frame starting at base 1. CDR1 SGHNT and CDR2 YYREEE were looked up in the germline V gene (reference sequence). V gives up 4 bases and J gives up 0 bases, and the segment between their germline ends measures 10 bases. This clone has more than one count but fewer than ten. Its recognized antigen is unknown. No base quality values were provided; no much bigger clone lies one nucleotide off. One collaborating source in Seattle enrolled patients during active infection and followed them longitudinally through the course of disease. Collaborating institutions collected whole blood in K2EDTA tubes following their own protocols. For TCRbeta analysis, collaborators shipped samples as frozen whole blood, isolated PBMCs, or DNA extracted from either of those sample types.

Material for sequencing was peripheral blood. The chain couples TRBV5-4 to TRBJ2-2, with a tentative D gene TRBD1 over 5 matching bases. The origin of this receptor is a woman aged 80 or over with COVID-19, enrolled during active disease. CDR3 reads: CASSEKTANTGELFF. The nucleotide sequence reads as follows: TGTGCCAGCAGCGAAAAGACAGCGAACACCGGGGAGCTGTTTTTT.